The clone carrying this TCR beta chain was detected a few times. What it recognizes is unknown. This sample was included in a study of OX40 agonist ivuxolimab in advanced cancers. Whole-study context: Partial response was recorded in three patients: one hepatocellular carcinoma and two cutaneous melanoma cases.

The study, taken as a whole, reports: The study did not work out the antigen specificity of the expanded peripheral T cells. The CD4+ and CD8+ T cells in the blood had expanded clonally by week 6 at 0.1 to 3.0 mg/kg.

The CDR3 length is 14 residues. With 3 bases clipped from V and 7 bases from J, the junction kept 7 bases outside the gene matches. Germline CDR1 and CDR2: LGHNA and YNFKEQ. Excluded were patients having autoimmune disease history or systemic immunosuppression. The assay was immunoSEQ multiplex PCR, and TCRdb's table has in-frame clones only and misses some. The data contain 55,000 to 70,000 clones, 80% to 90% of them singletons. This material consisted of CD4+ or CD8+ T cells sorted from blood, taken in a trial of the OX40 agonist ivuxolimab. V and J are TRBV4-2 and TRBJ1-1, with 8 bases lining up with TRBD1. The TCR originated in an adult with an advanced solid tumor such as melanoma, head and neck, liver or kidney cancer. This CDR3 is CASSQLDRGDEAFF. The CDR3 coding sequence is TGTGCCAGCAGCCAGTTAGACAGGGGAGATGAAGCTTTCTTT.